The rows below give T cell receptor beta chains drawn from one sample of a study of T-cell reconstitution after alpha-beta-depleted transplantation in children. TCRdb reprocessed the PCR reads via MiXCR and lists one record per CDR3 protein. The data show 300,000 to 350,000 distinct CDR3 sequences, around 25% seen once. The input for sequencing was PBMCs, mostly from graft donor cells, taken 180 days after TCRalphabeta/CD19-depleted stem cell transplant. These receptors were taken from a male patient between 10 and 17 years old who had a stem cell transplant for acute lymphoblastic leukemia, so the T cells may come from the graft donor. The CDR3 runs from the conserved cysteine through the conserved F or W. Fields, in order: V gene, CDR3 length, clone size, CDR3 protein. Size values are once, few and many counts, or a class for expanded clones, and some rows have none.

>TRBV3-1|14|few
CASSRGGTTDTQYF
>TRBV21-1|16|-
CAGSKSKERFSYEQYF
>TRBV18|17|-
CASSHIDRTSGSYEQYF
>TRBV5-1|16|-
CASSYDPTGENTEAFF
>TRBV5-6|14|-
CASSLIRNTGELFF
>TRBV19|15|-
CASSIQTQMYNEQFF
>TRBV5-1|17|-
CASSLGPSGRSSYEQYF
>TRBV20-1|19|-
CSAPSGPGTVSSGANVLTF
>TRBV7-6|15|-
CASSPEGVRNTEAFF
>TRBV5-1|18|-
CASSLALVGLKHGETQYF
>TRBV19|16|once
CASQTGGASGANVLTF
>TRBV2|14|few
CASSELGPQETQYF
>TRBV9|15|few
CASSVAGGSTDTQYF
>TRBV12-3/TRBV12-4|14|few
CASSYTVISYEQYF
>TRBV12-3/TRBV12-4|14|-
CASSLRGYFYGYTF
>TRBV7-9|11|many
CASSETYEQYF
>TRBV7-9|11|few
CASSPYRAAFF
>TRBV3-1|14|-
CASSHHRGSQPQHF
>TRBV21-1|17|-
CASSKARSGLESSEQFF
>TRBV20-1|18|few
CSGRLCRGPLTSSYEQYF
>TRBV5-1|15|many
CASSLGRAINYGYTF
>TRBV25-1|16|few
CASSASGASGRRTQYF
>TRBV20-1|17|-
CSAAPLPGRRINYGYTF
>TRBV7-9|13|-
CASSLATGAEAFF
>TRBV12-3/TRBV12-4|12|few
CASSRFSYEQYF
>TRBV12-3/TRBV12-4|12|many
CASSLTPYEQYF
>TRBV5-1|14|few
CASSPSGNSYEQYF
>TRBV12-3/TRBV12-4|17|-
CASSRDRVRPWGTEAFF
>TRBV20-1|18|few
CSARGTISGLAGTPEQYF
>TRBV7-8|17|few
CASSFTRFRGRRYEQYF
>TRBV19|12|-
CASSISGDEQFF
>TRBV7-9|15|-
CASSLGDLATYEQYF
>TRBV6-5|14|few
CASSYGKGTGELFF
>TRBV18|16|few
CASSPYPGQGRSEQYF
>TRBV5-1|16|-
CASSLVPRQESYGYTF
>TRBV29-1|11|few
CSVALTGELFF
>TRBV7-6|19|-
CASSFWGQASGWLGTEAFF
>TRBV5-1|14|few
CASSLDGTYQPQHF
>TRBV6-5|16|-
CASSYYASGGTGELFF
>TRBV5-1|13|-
CASSLPNPYEQYF
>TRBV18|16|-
CASSPMGVSNFYEQYF
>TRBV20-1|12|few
CSARSGGETQYF
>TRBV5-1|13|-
CASRDSSNYGYTF
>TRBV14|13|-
CASSQYGSYEQYF
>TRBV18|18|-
CASSRAGLAEVSYNEQFF
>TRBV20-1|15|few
CSARDNKANTGELFF
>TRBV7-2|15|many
CASSLEVAGVGELFF
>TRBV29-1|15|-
CSVELPWVVYNEQFF
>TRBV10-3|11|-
CAISVAGTQYF
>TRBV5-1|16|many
CASSLRAVPGDTEAFF
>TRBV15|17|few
CATSREWGSHFTDTQYF
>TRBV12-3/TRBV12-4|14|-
CASSFSTRTYEQYF
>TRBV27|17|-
CASNFRVGRGTTGELFF
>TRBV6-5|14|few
CASSYQSTTERLHF
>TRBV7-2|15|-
CATKRRAGAYNEQFF
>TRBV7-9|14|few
CASSYGQYNYGYTF
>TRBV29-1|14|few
CSVETGGMNTEAFF